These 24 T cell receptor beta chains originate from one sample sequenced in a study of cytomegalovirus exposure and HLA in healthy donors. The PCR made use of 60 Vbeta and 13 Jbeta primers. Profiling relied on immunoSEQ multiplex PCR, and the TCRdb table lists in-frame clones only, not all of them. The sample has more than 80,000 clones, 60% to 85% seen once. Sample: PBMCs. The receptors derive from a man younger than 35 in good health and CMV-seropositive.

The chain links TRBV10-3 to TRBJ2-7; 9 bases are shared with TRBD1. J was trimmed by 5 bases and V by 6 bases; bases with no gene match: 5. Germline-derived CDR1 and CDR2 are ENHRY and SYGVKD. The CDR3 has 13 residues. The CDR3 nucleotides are TGTGCCATCAGGACAGGGGGAGAGCACGAGCAGTACTTC. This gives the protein CAIRTGGEHEQYF.

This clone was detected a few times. The CDR3 DNA reads TGCGCCAGCAGCGTGGGACAGGGGAGCGATGAAGCTTTCTTT. This sequence encodes CASSVGQGSDEAFF. The chain is built from TRBV5-1 and TRBJ1-1; TRBD1 aligns across 10 bases. Germline CDR1 SGHRS, CDR2 YFSETQ. The CDR3 runs 14 residues. The V segment lost 4 bases and the J segment 7 bases; nucleotides outside the gene matches: 7.

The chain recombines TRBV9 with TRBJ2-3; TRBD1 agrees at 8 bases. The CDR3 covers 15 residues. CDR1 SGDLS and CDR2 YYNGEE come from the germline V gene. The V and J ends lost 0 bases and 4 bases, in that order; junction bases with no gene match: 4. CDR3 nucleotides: TGTGCCAGCAGCGTAGGCAGGGGGCAGCCAGATACGCAGTATTTT. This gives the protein CASSVGRGQPDTQYF. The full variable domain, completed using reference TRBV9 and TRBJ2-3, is DSGVTQTPKHLITATGQRVTLRCSPRSGDLSVYWYQQSLDQGLQFLIQYYNGEERAKGNILERFSAQQFPDLHSELNLSSLELGDSALYFCASSVGRGQPDTQYFGPGTRLTVL.

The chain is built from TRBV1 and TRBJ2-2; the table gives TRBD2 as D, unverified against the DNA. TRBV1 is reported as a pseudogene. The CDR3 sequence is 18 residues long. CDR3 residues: CTSSVPGLAGGNTGELFF. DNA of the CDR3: TGCACCAGCAGCGTCCCAGGGCTAGCGGGAGGGAACACCGGGGAGCTGTTTTTT.

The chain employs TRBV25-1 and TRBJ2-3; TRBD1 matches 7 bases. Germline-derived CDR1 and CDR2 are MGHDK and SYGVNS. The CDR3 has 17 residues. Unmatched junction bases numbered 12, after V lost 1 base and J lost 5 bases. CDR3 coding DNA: TGTGCCAGCAGTGAATCAGAAGGGGGCCCTAGGGGAGATACGCAGTATTTT. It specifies CASSESEGGPRGDTQYF.

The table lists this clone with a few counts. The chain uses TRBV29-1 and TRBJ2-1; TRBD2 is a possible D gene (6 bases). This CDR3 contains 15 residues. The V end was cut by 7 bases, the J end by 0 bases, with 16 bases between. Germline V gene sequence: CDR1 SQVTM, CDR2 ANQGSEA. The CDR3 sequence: CSAGETSSSYNEQFF. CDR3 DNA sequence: TGCAGCGCCGGAGAGACTAGTTCCTCCTACAATGAGCAGTTCTTC.

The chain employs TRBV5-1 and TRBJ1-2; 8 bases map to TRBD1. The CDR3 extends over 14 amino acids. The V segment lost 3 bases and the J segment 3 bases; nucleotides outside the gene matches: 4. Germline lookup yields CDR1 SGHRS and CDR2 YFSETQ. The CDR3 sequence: CASSSATGDYGYTF. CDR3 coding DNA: TGCGCCAGCAGCTCGGCGACAGGGGACTATGGCTACACCTTC.

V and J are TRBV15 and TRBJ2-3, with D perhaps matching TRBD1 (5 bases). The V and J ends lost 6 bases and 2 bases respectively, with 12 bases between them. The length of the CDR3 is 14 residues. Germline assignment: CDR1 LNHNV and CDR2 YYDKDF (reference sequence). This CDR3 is CATRYVGPTDTQYF. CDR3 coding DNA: TGTGCCACCAGGTACGTGGGGCCCACAGATACGCAGTATTTT.

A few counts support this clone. CDR3: CASSHGTSISEQFF. As DNA, the CDR3 is TGTGCCAGCAGTCACGGGACTAGCATTTCGGAGCAGTTCTTC. V gene TRBV11-2 combines with J gene TRBJ2-1, with 9 bases matching TRBD2. Trimming removed 6 bases from V and 10 bases from J; junction bases left unmatched: 10. The germline CDR1 and CDR2 sequences are SGHAT and FQNNGV. The CDR3 totals 14 residues.

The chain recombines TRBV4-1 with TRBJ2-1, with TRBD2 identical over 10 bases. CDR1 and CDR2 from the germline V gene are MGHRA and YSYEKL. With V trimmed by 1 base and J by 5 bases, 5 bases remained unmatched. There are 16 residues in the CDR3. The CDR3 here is CASSQGAAGGDNEQFF. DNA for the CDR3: TGCGCCAGCAGCCAAGGGGCAGCGGGAGGGGACAATGAGCAGTTCTTC.

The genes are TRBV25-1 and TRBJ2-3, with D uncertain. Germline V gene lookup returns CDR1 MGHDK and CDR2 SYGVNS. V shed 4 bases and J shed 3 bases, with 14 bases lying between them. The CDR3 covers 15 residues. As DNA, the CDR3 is TGTGCCAGCAGTGGCCAGACCAGGCGAACAGATACGCAGTATTTT. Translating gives CASSGQTRRTDTQYF.

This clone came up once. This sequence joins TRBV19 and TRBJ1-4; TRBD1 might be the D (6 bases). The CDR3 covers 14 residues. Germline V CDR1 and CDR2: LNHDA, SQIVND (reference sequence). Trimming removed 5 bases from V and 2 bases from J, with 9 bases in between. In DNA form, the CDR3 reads TGTGCCAGTAGTCGGACAGCCACTAATGAAAAACTGTTTTTT. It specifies CASSRTATNEKLFF.

This CDR3 is CASIGAGGQDEQYF. CDR3 nucleotide sequence: TGTGCCAGCATAGGGGCGGGAGGGCAGGACGAGCAGTACTTC. This rearrangement joins TRBV28 to TRBJ2-7; 9 positions match TRBD2. Germline CDR1 and CDR2: MDHEN and SYDVKM. V gave up 7 bases and J gave up 5 bases; unmatched junction bases: 9. This CDR3 contains 14 residues. Together with reference TRBV28 and TRBJ2-7, the CDR3 gives the full variable domain: DVKVTQSSRYLVKRTGEKVFLECVQDMDHENMFWYRQDPGLGLRLIYFSYDVKMKEKGDIPEGYSVSREKKERFSLILESASTNQTSMYLCASIGAGGQDEQYFGPGTRLTVT.

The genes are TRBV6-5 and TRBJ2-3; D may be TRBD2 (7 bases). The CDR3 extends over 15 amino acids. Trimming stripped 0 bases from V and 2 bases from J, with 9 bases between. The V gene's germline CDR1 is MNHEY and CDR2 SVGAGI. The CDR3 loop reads CASSYSAGHTDTQYF. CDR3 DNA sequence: TGTGCCAGCAGTTACTCAGCGGGACACACAGATACGCAGTATTTT.

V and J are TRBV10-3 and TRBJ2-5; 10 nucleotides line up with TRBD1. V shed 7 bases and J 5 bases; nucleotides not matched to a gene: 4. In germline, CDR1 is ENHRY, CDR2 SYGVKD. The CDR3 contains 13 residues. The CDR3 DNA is TGTGCCATCAAAGGACAGGGGGGGGAGACCCAGTACTTC. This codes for CAIKGQGGETQYF.

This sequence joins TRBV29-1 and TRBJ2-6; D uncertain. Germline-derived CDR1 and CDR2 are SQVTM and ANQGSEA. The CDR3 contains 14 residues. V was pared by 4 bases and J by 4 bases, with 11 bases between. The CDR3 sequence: CSVGSGNGANVLTF. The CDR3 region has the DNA TGCAGCGTTGGGAGTGGTAACGGGGCCAACGTCCTGACTTTC.

CDR3 sequence: CASSSTRDRFTYEQYF. Written as DNA, the CDR3 is TGCGCCAGCAGCTCCACCAGGGACAGATTTACCTACGAGCAGTACTTC. This chain joins TRBV5-1 and TRBJ2-7, with TRBD1 identical over 7 bases. From germline, CDR1 is SGHRS and CDR2 YFSETQ. The junction had 11 bases not matched to a gene; V was cut back by 3 bases and J by 2 bases. The CDR3 loop spans 16 amino acids.

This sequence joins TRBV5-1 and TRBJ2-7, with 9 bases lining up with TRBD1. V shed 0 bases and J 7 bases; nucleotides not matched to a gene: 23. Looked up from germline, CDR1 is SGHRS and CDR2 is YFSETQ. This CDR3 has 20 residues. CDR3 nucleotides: TGCGCCAGCAGCTTGGCCTTGGGACAGGGTGCAAAGGTCCGGTCGTGGGAGCAGTACTTC. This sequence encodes CASSLALGQGAKVRSWEQYF.

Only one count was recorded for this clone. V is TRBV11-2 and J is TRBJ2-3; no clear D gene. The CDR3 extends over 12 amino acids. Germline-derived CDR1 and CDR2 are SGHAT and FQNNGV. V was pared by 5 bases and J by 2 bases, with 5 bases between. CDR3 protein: CASSPSTDTQYF. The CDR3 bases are TGTGCCAGCAGCCCGTCCACAGATACGCAGTATTTT. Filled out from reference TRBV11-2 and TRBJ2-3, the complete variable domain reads EAGVAQSPRYKIIEKRQSVAFWCNPISGHATLYWYQQILGQGPKLLIQFQNNGVVDDSQLPKDRFSAERLKGVDSTLKIQPAKLEDSAVYLCASSPSTDTQYFGPGTRLTVL.

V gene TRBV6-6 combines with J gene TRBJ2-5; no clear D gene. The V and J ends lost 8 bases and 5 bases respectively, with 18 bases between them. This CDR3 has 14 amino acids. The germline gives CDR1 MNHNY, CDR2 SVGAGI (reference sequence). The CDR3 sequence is CASSRVSSLETQYF. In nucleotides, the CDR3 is TGTGCCAGCTCCCGGGTTTCGAGTCTGGAGACCCAGTACTTC.

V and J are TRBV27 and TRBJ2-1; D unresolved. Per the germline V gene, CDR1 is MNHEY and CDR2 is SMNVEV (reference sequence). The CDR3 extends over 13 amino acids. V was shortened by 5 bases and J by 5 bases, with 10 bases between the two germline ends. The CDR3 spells CASSGLRHNEQFF. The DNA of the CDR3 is TGTGCCAGCAGTGGCCTGCGGCACAATGAGCAGTTCTTC.

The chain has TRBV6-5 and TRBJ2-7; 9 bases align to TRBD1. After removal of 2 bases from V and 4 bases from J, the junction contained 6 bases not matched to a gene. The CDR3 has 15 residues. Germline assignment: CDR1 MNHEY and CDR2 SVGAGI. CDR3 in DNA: TGTGCCAGCAGTTACCTCGGGACAGGGTCTTACGAGCAGTACTTC. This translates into CASSYLGTGSYEQYF.

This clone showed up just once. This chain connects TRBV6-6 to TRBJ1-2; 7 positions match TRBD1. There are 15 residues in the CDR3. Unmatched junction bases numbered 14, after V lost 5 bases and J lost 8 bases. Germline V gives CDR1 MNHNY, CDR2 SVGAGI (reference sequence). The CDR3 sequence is CASSPPGQRNSGYTF. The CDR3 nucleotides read TGTGCCAGCAGTCCCCCGGGACAGCGGAACTCGGGCTACACCTTC.

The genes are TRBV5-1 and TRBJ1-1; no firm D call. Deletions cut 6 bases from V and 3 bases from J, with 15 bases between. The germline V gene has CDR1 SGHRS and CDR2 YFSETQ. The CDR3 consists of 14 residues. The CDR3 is CASTNYLEDTEAFF. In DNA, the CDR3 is TGCGCCAGCACCAATTACCTTGAGGACACTGAAGCTTTCTTT. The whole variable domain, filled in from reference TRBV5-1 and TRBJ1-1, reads KAGVTQTPRYLIKTRGQQVTLSCSPISGHRSVSWYQQTPGQGLQFLFEYFSETQRNKGNFPGRFSGRQFSNSRSEMNVSTLELGDSALYLCASTNYLEDTEAFFGQGTRLTVV.